The source of this T cell receptor (beta chain) is a study of CXCR3-negative and CXCR3-positive naive CD8 T cells. Study-wide results and limits: Compared with CXCR3-negative naive cells, CXCR3-positive naive cells showed more hydrophobic TRB CDR3s. Between one naive subset and the other, surface CD5 was comparable, and TCR strength was inferred from TRB CDR3 properties. Memory CD8+ cells showed much lower diversity, while both naive subsets displayed comparably high diversity.

As for this clonotype: Its antigen is unknown.

Researchers prepared the TRB cDNA libraries using 5' RACE with UMI labels. TCRdb re-called the 5' RACE reads and gives one entry per CDR3 protein, without DNA. The sample includes tens of thousands of distinct CDR3 sequences. This CDR3 has 12 amino acids. The germline CDR1 and CDR2 sequences are SGHRS and YFSETQ. The chain couples TRBV5-1 to TRBJ1-6. This sequence was found in a human donor in good health. Some clones in this sample may be carry-over from other donors' samples. The sequencing input was naive CXCR3- CD8+ T cells from blood. Specified subset: CD45RO-CCR7+CD27+CD95- naive CD8+ T cells lacking CXCR3 (TNR3-). The chain's CDR3 is CASTDSNSPLHF.